Listed below are T cell receptor beta chains from one sample, sequenced in a study of cytomegalovirus exposure and HLA in healthy donors. Generated by immunoSEQ multiplex PCR, the TCRdb table keeps only in-frame clones and is missing some. The sample carries under 200,000 clones, roughly 73% recorded once. Source material: PBMCs. The receptor source for this set is a woman in her twenties or thirties in good health and CMV-seronegative. Both conserved end residues are part of each CDR3. The D gene is left open where the match is weak. Clone size, where shown, is once, few, many, or a class for clones that have expanded.

V gene: TRBV6-1
clone size: NA
D gene: TRBD1
J gene: TRBJ2-2
CDR3 DNA: TGTGCCAGCAGGACAGGGTCGCTGGGCACCGGGGAGCTGTTTTTT
CDR3 protein: CASRTGSLGTGELFF

V gene: TRBV18
clone size: few
D gene: NA
J gene: TRBJ2-7
CDR3 DNA: TGTGCCAGCTCCTCGACAGGCAACGAGCAGTACTTC
CDR3 protein: CASSSTGNEQYF

V gene: TRBV6-1
clone size: NA
D gene: TRBD1
J gene: TRBJ1-4
CDR3 DNA: TGTGCCAGCAGTGAAGCGGGACAGGGCAAGTGGGAAAAACTGTTTTTT
CDR3 protein: CASSEAGQGKWEKLFF

V gene: TRBV15
clone size: NA
D gene: TRBD2
J gene: TRBJ2-7
CDR3 DNA: TGTGCCACCAGCTCGGCGCGGGGGGCCTGGGGGTACGAGCAGTACTTC
CDR3 protein: CATSSARGAWGYEQYF

V gene: TRBV19
clone size: NA
D gene: NA
J gene: TRBJ1-4
CDR3 DNA: TGTGCCAGTAGGGCCAGGGGAACTAATGAAAAACTGTTTTTT
CDR3 protein: CASRARGTNEKLFF

V gene: TRBV18
clone size: NA
D gene: NA
J gene: TRBJ1-3
CDR3 DNA: TGTGCCAGCTCACGGACAGAAATCTCTGGAAACACCATATATTTT
CDR3 protein: CASSRTEISGNTIYF

V gene: TRBV28
clone size: few
D gene: TRBD2
J gene: TRBJ2-7
CDR3 DNA: TGTGCCAGCAGTTTGGTTAGCGGGGGGCGGGCCGAGCAGTACTTC
CDR3 protein: CASSLVSGGRAEQYF

V gene: TRBV5-1
clone size: NA
D gene: NA
J gene: TRBJ2-3
CDR3 DNA: TGCGCCAGCAGGCAGGACACGAGCACAGATACGCAGTATTTT
CDR3 protein: CASRQDTSTDTQYF

V gene: TRBV10-3
clone size: NA
D gene: NA
J gene: TRBJ1-1
CDR3 DNA: TGTGCCATCAGTGACCGTCGTGACAGGAAAAACACTGAAGCTTTCTTT
CDR3 protein: CAISDRRDRKNTEAFF

V gene: TRBV5-5
clone size: NA
D gene: TRBD1
J gene: TRBJ1-1
CDR3 DNA: TGTGCCAGCAGCCGACAGGGCCTCAACACTGAAGCTTTCTTT
CDR3 protein: CASSRQGLNTEAFF

V gene: TRBV9
clone size: NA
D gene: TRBD1
J gene: TRBJ1-2
CDR3 DNA: TGTGCCAGCAGCGTAGATTGGGCCCCTAGGACAGGGGGCTATGGCTACACCTTC
CDR3 protein: CASSVDWAPRTGGYGYTF

V gene: TRBV6-5
clone size: NA
D gene: TRBD1
J gene: TRBJ2-5
CDR3 DNA: TGTGCCAGCAGCCGCGTTCCCCAGGGGGCTGAGACCCAGTACTTC
CDR3 protein: CASSRVPQGAETQYF

V gene: TRBV10-3
clone size: few
D gene: NA
J gene: TRBJ1-3
CDR3 DNA: TGTGCCATCAGGGACAGCGCTGGAAACACCATATATTTT
CDR3 protein: CAIRDSAGNTIYF

V gene: TRBV19
clone size: NA
D gene: TRBD1
J gene: TRBJ1-2
CDR3 DNA: TGTGCCAGTAGTAAGTCAGATATCGGACAGGGCTATGGCTACACCTTC
CDR3 protein: CASSKSDIGQGYGYTF

V gene: TRBV29-1
clone size: NA
D gene: NA
J gene: TRBJ1-1
CDR3 DNA: TGCAGCGTTAAAGATTGGAGGTCGGGCTTGAACACTGAAGCTTTCTTT
CDR3 protein: CSVKDWRSGLNTEAFF

V gene: TRBV5-5
clone size: NA
D gene: TRBD2
J gene: TRBJ2-5
CDR3 DNA: TGTGCCAGCAGCTATCTAGCGGGGGCTGGGGAGACCCAGTACTTC
CDR3 protein: CASSYLAGAGETQYF

V gene: TRBV7-6
clone size: NA
D gene: NA
J gene: TRBJ1-5
CDR3 DNA: TGTGCCAGCAGCTTAGCGCCCCGGAGGGACGGTCAGCCCCAGCATTTT
CDR3 protein: CASSLAPRRDGQPQHF

V gene: TRBV28
clone size: NA
D gene: TRBD1
J gene: TRBJ1-2
CDR3 DNA: TGTGCCAGCAGTAACTACAGGGGGGATGGCTACACCTTC
CDR3 protein: CASSNYRGDGYTF

V gene: TRBV2
clone size: NA
D gene: NA
J gene: TRBJ2-1
CDR3 DNA: TGTGCCAGCAGTGAAAGGTCAGGGGCCGACAATGAGCAGTTCTTC
CDR3 protein: CASSERSGADNEQFF

V gene: TRBV6-6
clone size: NA
D gene: NA
J gene: TRBJ1-6
CDR3 DNA: TGTGCCAGCAGTTACTTGGCAGACGAGGCCCTCCACTTT
CDR3 protein: CASSYLADEALHF

V gene: TRBV6-1
clone size: few
D gene: NA
J gene: TRBJ2-3
CDR3 DNA: TGTGCCAGCGAACCCGAGGGGCGGGGGCGGTATACGCAGTATTTT
CDR3 protein: CASEPEGRGRYTQYF

V gene: TRBV6-1
clone size: NA
D gene: NA
J gene: TRBJ1-1
CDR3 DNA: TGTGCCAGCAGTCGACCAGACCTAGGGAACACTGAAGCTTTCTTT
CDR3 protein: CASSRPDLGNTEAFF

V gene: TRBV7-2
clone size: NA
D gene: TRBD2
J gene: TRBJ2-1
CDR3 DNA: TGTGCCAGCAGCCCCTTCCCTAGCGGGGGGGCACGAGAGCAGTTCTTC
CDR3 protein: CASSPFPSGGAREQFF

V gene: TRBV10-3
clone size: NA
D gene: NA
J gene: TRBJ2-2
CDR3 DNA: TGTGCCATCAGTGACCCGACAGGGAACACCGGGGAGCTGTTTTTT
CDR3 protein: CAISDPTGNTGELFF

V gene: TRBV5-1
clone size: NA
D gene: NA
J gene: TRBJ1-1
CDR3 DNA: TGCGCCAGCAGCTTGTCACAGCCGAACACTGAAGCCTTCTTT
CDR3 protein: CASSLSQPNTEAFF

V gene: TRBV5-6
clone size: once
D gene: TRBD1
J gene: TRBJ2-2
CDR3 DNA: TGTGCCAGCAGCTTGCAGGGGGCTGGGGACACCGGGGAGCTGTTTTTT
CDR3 protein: CASSLQGAGDTGELFF

V gene: TRBV29-1
clone size: NA
D gene: NA
J gene: TRBJ2-3
CDR3 DNA: TGCAGCGTAGGGGAGGCTAGCACAGATACGCAGTATTTT
CDR3 protein: CSVGEASTDTQYF